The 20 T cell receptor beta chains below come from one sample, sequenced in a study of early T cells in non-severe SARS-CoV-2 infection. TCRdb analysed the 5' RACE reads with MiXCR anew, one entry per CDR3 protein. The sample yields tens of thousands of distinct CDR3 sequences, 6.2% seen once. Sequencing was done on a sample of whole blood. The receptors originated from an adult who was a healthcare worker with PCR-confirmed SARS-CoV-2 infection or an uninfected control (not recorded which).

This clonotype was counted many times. The CDR3 loop is CASSTTRTGEAFF. The DNA for the CDR3 is TGTGCCAGCAGTACAACGCGGACAGGTGAAGCTTTCTTT. This chain joins TRBV6-1 and TRBJ1-1; 7 nucleotides align to TRBD1. Germline V CDR1 and CDR2: MNHNS, SASEGT. CDR3 length: 13 amino acids. J lost 7 bases, V lost 5 bases, and 7 bases had no gene match.

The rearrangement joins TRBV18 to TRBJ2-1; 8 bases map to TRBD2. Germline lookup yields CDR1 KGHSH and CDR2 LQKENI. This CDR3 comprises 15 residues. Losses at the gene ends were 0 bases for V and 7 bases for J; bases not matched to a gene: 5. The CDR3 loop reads CASSPPSGGHNEQFF. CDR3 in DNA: TGTGCCAGCTCACCACCGTCGGGGGGGCATAATGAGCAGTTCTTC.

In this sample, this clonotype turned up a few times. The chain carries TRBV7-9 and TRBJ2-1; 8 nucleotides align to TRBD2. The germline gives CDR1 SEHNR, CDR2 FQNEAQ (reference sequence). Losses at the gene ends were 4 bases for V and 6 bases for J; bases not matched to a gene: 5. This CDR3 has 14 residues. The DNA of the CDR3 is TGTGCCAGCAGCTCCAGCGGGGGTAGCAATGAGCAGTTCTTC. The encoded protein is CASSSSGGSNEQFF.

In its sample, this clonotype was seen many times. The CDR3 protein is CAISESSGFRYEQYF. CDR3 in DNA: TGTGCCATCAGTGAGTCCAGCGGGTTTCGGTACGAGCAGTACTTC. The V and J genes are TRBV10-3 and TRBJ2-7; a weak D match, TRBD2 (6 bases). CDR1 and CDR2 from the germline V gene are ENHRY and SYGVKD. Between the trimmed V and J ends, which lost 0 bases and 4 bases, there was a span of 13 bases. CDR3 length: 15 amino acids.

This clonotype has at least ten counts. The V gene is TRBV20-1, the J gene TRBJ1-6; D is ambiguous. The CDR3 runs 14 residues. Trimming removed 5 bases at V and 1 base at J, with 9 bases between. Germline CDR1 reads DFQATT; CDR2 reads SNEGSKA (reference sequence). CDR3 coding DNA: TGCAGTGCTGGAGGGATATCCTATAATTCACCCCTCCACTTT. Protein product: CSAGGISYNSPLHF.

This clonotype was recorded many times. CDR3 residues: CASSLTKVHTEAFF. As DNA, the CDR3 is TGCGCCAGCAGCCTCACTAAGGTACACACTGAAGCTTTCTTT. This chain connects TRBV5-1 to TRBJ1-1; D unclear. The CDR3 length is 14 residues. Per the germline V gene, CDR1 is SGHRS and CDR2 is YFSETQ. Deletions cut 4 bases from V and 3 bases from J, with 13 bases between.

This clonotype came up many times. The CDR3 here is CASSLDTGELFF. The CDR3 region has the DNA TGTGCCAGCTCACTTGACACCGGGGAGCTGTTTTTT. The V call is TRBV18, the J call TRBJ2-2; D remains unclear. CDR1 is KGHSH, CDR2 LQKENI, per germline. The CDR3 contains 12 residues. V was trimmed by 4 bases and J by 3 bases, leaving 3 bases between them. Variable domain in full (rest from reference TRBV18 and TRBJ2-2): NAGVMQNPRHLVRRRGQEARLRCSPMKGHSHVYWYRQLPEEGLKFMVYLQKENIIDESGMPKERFSAEFPKEGPSILRIQQVVRGDSAAYFCASSLDTGELFFGEGSRLTVL.

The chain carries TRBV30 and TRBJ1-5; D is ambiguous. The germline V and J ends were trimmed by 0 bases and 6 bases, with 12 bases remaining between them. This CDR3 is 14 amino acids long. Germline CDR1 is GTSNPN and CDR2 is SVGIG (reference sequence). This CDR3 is CAWSVTGILQPQHF. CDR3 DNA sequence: TGTGCCTGGAGTGTCACGGGAATCCTTCAGCCCCAGCATTTT.

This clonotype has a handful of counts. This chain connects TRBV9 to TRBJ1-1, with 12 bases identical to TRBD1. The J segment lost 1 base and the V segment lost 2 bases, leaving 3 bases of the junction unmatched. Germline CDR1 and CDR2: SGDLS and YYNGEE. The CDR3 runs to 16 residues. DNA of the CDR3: TGTGCCAGCAGCGTTAGGGACAGGGGGCAGAACACTGAAGCTTTCTTT. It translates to CASSVRDRGQNTEAFF.

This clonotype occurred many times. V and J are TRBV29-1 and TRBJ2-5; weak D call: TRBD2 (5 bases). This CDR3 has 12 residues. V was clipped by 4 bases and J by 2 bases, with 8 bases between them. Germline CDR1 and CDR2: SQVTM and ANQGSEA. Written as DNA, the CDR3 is TGCAGCGTTGGGACTCAGCAAGAGACCCAGTACTTC. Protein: CSVGTQQETQYF.

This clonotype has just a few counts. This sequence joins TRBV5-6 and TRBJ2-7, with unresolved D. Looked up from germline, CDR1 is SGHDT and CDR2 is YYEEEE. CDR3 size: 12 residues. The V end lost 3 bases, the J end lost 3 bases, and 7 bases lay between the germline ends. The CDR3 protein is CASSWAGYEQYF. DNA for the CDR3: TGTGCCAGCAGCTGGGCCGGCTACGAGCAGTACTTC. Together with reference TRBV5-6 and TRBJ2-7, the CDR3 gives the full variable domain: DAGVTQSPTHLIKTRGQQVTLRCSPKSGHDTVSWYQQALGQGPQFIFQYYEEEERQRGNFPDRFSGHQFPNYSSELNVNALLLGDSALYLCASSWAGYEQYFGPGTRLTVT.

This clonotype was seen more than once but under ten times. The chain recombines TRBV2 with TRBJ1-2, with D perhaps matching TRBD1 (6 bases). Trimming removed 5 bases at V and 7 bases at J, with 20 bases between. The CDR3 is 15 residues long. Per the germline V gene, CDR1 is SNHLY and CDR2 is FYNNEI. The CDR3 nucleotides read TGTGCCAGCAGTATAGTGCGGGACACGGTCAGTGGCTACACCTTC. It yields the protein CASSIVRDTVSGYTF.

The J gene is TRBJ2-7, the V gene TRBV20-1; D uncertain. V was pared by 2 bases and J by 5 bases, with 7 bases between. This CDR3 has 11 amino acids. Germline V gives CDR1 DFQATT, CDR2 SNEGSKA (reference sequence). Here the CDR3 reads CSARFIDEQYF. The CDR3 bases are TGCAGTGCTAGATTTATCGACGAGCAGTACTTC.

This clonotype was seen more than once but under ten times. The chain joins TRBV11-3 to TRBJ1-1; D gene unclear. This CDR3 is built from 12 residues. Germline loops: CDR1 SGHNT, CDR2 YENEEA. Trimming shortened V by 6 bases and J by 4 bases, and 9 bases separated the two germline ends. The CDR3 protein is CASRRRSTEAFF. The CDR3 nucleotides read TGTGCCAGCAGGCGGAGAAGCACTGAAGCTTTCTTT.

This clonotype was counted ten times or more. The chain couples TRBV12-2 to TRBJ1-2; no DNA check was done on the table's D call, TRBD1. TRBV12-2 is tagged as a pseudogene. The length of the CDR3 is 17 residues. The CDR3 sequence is CASRSVTGLLANYGYTF. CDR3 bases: TGTGCAAGTCGCTCTGTCACAGGTCTTCTAGCTAACTATGGCTACACCTTC.

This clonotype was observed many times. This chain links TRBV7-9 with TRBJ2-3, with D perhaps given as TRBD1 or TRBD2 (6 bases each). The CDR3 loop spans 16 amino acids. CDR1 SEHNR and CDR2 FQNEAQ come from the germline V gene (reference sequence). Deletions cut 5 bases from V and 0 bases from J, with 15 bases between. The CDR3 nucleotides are TGTGCCAGCAGCGCGAGGCAGGGGACTAGCACAGATACGCAGTATTTT. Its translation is CASSARQGTSTDTQYF. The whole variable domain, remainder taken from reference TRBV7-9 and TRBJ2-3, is DTGVSQNPRHKITKRGQNVTFRCDPISEHNRLYWYRQTLGQGPEFLTYFQNEAQLEKSRLLSDRFSAERPKGSFSTLEIQRTEQGDSAMYLCASSARQGTSTDTQYFGPGTRLTVL.

For the CDR3, the DNA is TGTGCCAGTTTATACGGGGGGGGCCTGGATACGCAGTATTTT. Translating it yields CASLYGGGLDTQYF. V gene TRBV28 combines with J gene TRBJ2-3; 8 bases map to TRBD2. The CDR3 has 14 amino acids. V lost 9 bases to trimming and J lost 6 bases; unmatched junction nucleotides: 11. Germline CDR1 is MDHEN and CDR2 is SYDVKM. Full variable domain (rest looked up from reference TRBV28 and TRBJ2-3): DVKVTQSSRYLVKRTGEKVFLECVQDMDHENMFWYRQDPGLGLRLIYFSYDVKMKEKGDIPEGYSVSREKKERFSLILESASTNQTSMYLCASLYGGGLDTQYFGPGTRLTVL.

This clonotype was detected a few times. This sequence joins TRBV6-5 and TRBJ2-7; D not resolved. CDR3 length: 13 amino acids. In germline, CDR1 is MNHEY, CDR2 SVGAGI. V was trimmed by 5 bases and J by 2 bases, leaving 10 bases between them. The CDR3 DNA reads TGTGCCAGCAGTCCCTACAAAACCTACGAGCAGTACTTC. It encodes CASSPYKTYEQYF.

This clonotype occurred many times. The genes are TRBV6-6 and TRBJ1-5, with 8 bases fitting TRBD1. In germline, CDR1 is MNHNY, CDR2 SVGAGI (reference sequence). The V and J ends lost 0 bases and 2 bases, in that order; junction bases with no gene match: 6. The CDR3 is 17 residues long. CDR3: CASSYSIQGVGNQPQHF. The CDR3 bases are TGTGCCAGCAGTTACTCGATACAGGGGGTAGGCAATCAGCCCCAGCATTTT.

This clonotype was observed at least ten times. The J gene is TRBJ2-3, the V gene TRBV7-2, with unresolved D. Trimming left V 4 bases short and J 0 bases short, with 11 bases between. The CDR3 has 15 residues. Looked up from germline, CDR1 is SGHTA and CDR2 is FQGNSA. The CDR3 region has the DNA TGTGCCAGCAGCTCTTCTAGTACTAGCACAGATACGCAGTATTTT. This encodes CASSSSSTSTDTQYF.